This T cell receptor (beta chain) is from a study of spatial heterogeneity in lung cancer. The time point was: sample taken at primary tumor resection. In each case, whole RNA from tumor, nontumor lung or frozen PBMC was sequenced unsorted. Trimming took off 2 bases at V and 10 bases at J, with 14 bases between the two ends. The CDR3 has 14 amino acids. Germline CDR1 and CDR2: SEHNR and FQNEAQ (reference sequence). TCRdb re-called the 5' RACE reads through MiXCR, storing one row per CDR3 protein. Of some 41,000 distinct CDR3 sequences listed, roughly 7.1% are singletons. The J gene is TRBJ1-4, the V gene TRBV7-9; D may be TRBD1 (5 bases). The clonotype was recovered from a female donor with early-stage non-small cell lung cancer. This sample comprised PBMCs, obtained at surgery. The CDR3 nucleotides read TGTGCCAGCAGCTTAAGGGGTGACCAGGGAAAACTGTTTTTT. Amino acid sequence: CASSLRGDQGKLFF.